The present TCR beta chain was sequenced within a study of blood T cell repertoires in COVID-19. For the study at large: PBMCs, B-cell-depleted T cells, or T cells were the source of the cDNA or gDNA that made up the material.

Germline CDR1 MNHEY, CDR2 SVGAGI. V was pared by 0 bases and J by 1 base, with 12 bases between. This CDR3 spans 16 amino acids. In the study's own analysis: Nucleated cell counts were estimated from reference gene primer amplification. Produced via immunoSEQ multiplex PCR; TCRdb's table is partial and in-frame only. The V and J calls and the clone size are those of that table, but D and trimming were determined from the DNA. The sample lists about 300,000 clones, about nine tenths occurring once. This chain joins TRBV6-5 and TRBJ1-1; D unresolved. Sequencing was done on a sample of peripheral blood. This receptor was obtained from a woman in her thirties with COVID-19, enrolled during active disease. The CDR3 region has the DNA TGTGCCAGCAGTTACTCGGTACGGGGAGGGAACACTGAAGCTTTCTTT. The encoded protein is CASSYSVRGGNTEAFF.